This T cell receptor beta chain was found in a study of shared clonotypes between healthy human individuals. CDR1 is MNHEY, CDR2 SMNVEV, per germline (reference sequence). V was shortened by 8 bases and J by 6 bases, with 14 bases between the two germline ends. CDR3 size: 13 residues. The naive CD8 population came from CD45RO-negative cells selected for CCR7, without terminally differentiated effector memory CD45RA+ cells. The input for sorted-subset replicate PCRs was approximately 190 ng DNA, 25,000 to 35,000 T cell genomes. Assay: immunoSEQ multiplex PCR; the TCRdb copy retains only in-frame clones and omits some. Of almost 700,000 clones listed, about 91% are singletons. Findings and caveats of the study: Rarefaction exposed incomplete sorted-subset sequencing despite large depth. Read depth was anticipated to influence clonotype sharing among donors.

Regarding this clone: Its antigen is currently unknown.

The V call is TRBV27, the J call TRBJ2-1; D is unresolved. This clonotype was obtained from a man aged 25 to 40 in good health. Sequencing was performed on naive CD8+ T cells sorted from blood. CDR3 loop: CASRLTWINEQFF. DNA of the CDR3: TGTGCCAGCCGACTGACTTGGATCAATGAGCAGTTCTTC.